The present T cell receptor (beta chain) was sequenced within a study of neurological immune-mediated disorders. Between the trimmed V and J ends, which lost 0 bases and 7 bases, there was a span of 15 bases. The CDR3 covers 15 residues. Germline CDR1 is SGDLS and CDR2 is YYNGEE. Stated time point: longitudinal time-point 1 (baseline). PBMCs stored at -80 C, 2 million in total, were the source of the unsorted libraries. The table lists this clonotype with many counts. Synthesis of cDNA was accomplished via 5'RACE employing 10-nucleotide random UMIs. The output of every sequencing run, over 160 million TCR-beta sequences, came from 15-18 subjects. TCRdb reanalysed the 5' RACE reads using MiXCR and keeps one entry per CDR3 protein. The data hold tens of thousands of distinct CDR3 sequences, with approximately 14% observed a single time.

Material for sequencing was PBMCs. The clonotype originates from a female donor with HTLV-1-associated myelopathy (HAM/TSP). This sequence joins TRBV9 and TRBJ2-3; TRBD1 or TRBD2 may be the D gene (5 bases each). CDR3: CASSVVGRGRNTQYF. Here the CDR3 DNA reads TGTGCCAGCAGCGTAGTCGGAAGGGGACGGAATACGCAGTATTTT.